The 8 T cell receptor beta chains in this list originate from one sample, sequenced in a study of blood T cell repertoires in COVID-19. Repertoires were generated with immunoSEQ multiplex PCR, while TCRdb's copy carries only in-frame clones and drops some. Of more than 300,000 clones detected, around 90% appear once; the ten largest clones hold 1.2%. The specimen sequenced was PBMCs or T cells enriched from blood (not recorded which). The receptor source for this set is a woman aged 18 to 35 who had recovered from COVID-19.

The V gene is TRBV7-9, the J gene TRBJ1-6, with TRBD1 matching 7 bases. This CDR3 is 17 amino acids long. V shed 4 bases and J 2 bases; nucleotides not matched to a gene: 8. Germline CDR1 and CDR2: SEHNR and FQNEAQ (reference sequence). Written as DNA, the CDR3 is TGTGCCAGCAGCTCATCTGGGACAGAAGCCTATAATTCACCCCTCCACTTT. It encodes CASSSSGTEAYNSPLHF. The full variable domain, completed using reference TRBV7-9 and TRBJ1-6, is DTGVSQNPRHKITKRGQNVTFRCDPISEHNRLYWYRQTLGQGPEFLTYFQNEAQLEKSRLLSDRFSAERPKGSFSTLEIQRTEQGDSAMYLCASSSSGTEAYNSPLHFGNGTRLTVT.

The V and J genes are TRBV7-9 and TRBJ2-7; TRBD1 agrees at 9 bases. The germline CDR1 and CDR2 sequences are SEHNR and FQNEAQ (reference sequence). The CDR3 consists of 14 residues. J lost 4 bases, V lost 4 bases, and 5 bases had no gene match. CDR3: CASSSQGARYEQYF. The CDR3 DNA reads TGTGCCAGCAGCTCACAGGGGGCGAGATACGAGCAGTACTTC.

The V and J genes are TRBV6-4 and TRBJ1-1, with unresolved D. The CDR3 runs 13 residues. Germline assignment: CDR1 MRHNA and CDR2 SNTAGT. The V end lost 8 bases, the J end lost 4 bases, and 14 bases lay between the germline ends. CDR3 bases: TGTGCCAGCTCGGAGGACTGGAGCACTGAAGCTTTCTTT. Protein sequence: CASSEDWSTEAFF.

In this sample, this clone turned up a few times. This chain joins TRBV29-1 and TRBJ1-1; D is unresolved. V lost 0 bases and J 1 base, leaving 9 bases between the germline ends. The length of the CDR3 is 14 residues. CDR1 is SQVTM, CDR2 ANQGSEA, per germline. CDR3 sequence reads: CSVEDRGRNTEAFF. CDR3 nucleotide sequence: TGCAGCGTTGAAGATCGAGGCAGGAACACTGAAGCTTTCTTT.

The chain carries TRBV4-1 and TRBJ2-5, with TRBD2 matching 8 bases. The J segment lost 9 bases and the V segment lost 4 bases, leaving 13 bases of the junction unmatched. The CDR3 spans 15 residues. Per germline, CDR1 MGHRA and CDR2 YSYEKL. The CDR3 is CASSRIAGGTFPQYF. CDR3 nucleotides: TGCGCCAGCAGCCGGATCGCGGGGGGTACCTTCCCCCAGTACTTC.

This rearrangement joins TRBV24-1 to TRBJ2-7; no reliable D call. Germline CDR1 KGHDR, CDR2 SFDVKD. Deletions cut 10 bases from V and 4 bases from J, with 10 bases between. The CDR3 length is 11 residues. CDR3 coding DNA: TGTGCCACTACGCCACGGTACGAGCAGTACTTC. Translated: CATTPRYEQYF.

This chain joins TRBV14 and TRBJ1-6, with no clear D. There are 14 residues in the CDR3. Trimming left V 3 bases short and J 7 bases short, with 10 bases between. In germline, CDR1 is SGHDN, CDR2 FVKESK. In DNA, the CDR3 is TGTGCCAGCAGCCAGGGAGCCTCGAATTCACCCCTCCACTTT. Translating it yields CASSQGASNSPLHF.

The gene calls are TRBV11-2 and TRBJ2-7; 9 nucleotides agree with TRBD1. CDR1 and CDR2 (germline): SGHAT, FQNNGV. This CDR3 has 15 residues. Trimming took 4 bases from V and 5 from J; bases not matched to a gene: 9. CDR3 sequence reads: CASSWRGQGIDEQYF. The DNA of the CDR3 is TGTGCCAGCAGCTGGCGGGGACAGGGCATAGACGAGCAGTACTTC.